The present entry profiles one T cell receptor (beta chain) with its context. Its antigen is undetermined. Sequenced by immunoSEQ multiplex PCR; TCRdb stores in-frame clones only, minus some. This table holds millions of clones, about 95% found once. The CDR3 runs 16 residues. The data were obtained in a study of shared clonotypes between healthy human individuals. General study results and limits: The four-donor shared clonotypes exceeded non-shared clonotypes in generation probability, with non-shared ones scoring lower.

Each of the donors was a healthy adult who was HIV-negative and had not had a recent acute infection or vaccination. The rearrangement links TRBV21-1 to TRBJ2-5; the table's D call TRBD2 went unverified against the DNA. TRBV21-1 is designated a pseudogene. What was sequenced was naive CD4+ T cells sorted from blood. The subset: CD45RA+ positively selected. The TCR was taken from a man between 18 and 29 years old in good health. In nucleotides, the CDR3 is TGTGCCAGCAGACGGACTAGCGGGAGTAAGGGGGAGACCCAGTACTTC. Encoded protein: CASRRTSGSKGETQYF.